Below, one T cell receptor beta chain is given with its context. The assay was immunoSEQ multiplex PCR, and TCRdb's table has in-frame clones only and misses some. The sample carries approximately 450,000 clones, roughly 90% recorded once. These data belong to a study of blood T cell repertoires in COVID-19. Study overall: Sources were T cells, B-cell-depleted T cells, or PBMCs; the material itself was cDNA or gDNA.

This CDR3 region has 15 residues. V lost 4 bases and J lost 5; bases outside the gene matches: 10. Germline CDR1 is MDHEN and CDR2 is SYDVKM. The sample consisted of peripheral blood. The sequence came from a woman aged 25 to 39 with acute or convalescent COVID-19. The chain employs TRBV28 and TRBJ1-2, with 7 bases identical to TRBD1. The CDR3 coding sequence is TGTGCCAGCAGTTCAGACAGGGAAAGATCATATGGCTACACCTTC. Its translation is CASSSDRERSYGYTF.